The next 21 T cell receptor beta chains were all read from a single sample in a study of T cell responses to AZD1222 COVID-19 vaccine. The table came from immunoSEQ multiplex PCR; TCRdb's copy has only in-frame clones and leaves some out. The top ten clones hold roughly 9.4% of a sample with 18,000 or so clones, roughly 91% of them seen once. This material consisted of peripheral blood, taken 28 days after the second AZD1222 dose. The receptors originated from an adult who received the AZD1222 COVID-19 vaccine.

The chain links TRBV3-1 (or the pseudogene TRBV3-2) to TRBJ2-5, with TRBD1 matching 10 bases. V dropped 2 bases and J dropped 3; count of bases not matched to a gene: 9. There are 17 residues in the CDR3. Per the germline V gene, CDR1 is LGHDT and CDR2 is YNNKEL (reference sequence). Written as DNA, the CDR3 is TGTGCCAGCAGCCAACAACTACCCGGGACAGGGGAAGAGACCCAGTACTTC. This translates into CASSQQLPGTGEETQYF.

The rearrangement uses TRBV7-9 and TRBJ1-2; D unclear. CDR1 and CDR2 from the germline V gene are SEHNR and FQNEAQ (reference sequence). The CDR3 has 15 residues. V lost 2 bases to trimming and J lost 8 bases, with 18 bases between them. In nucleotides, the CDR3 is TGTGCCAGCAGCTTATCTTCTTCGGGTGGGTTCGGCTACACCTTC. This translates into CASSLSSSGGFGYTF. The full variable domain, its missing parts supplied by reference TRBV7-9 and TRBJ1-2, is DTGVSQNPRHKITKRGQNVTFRCDPISEHNRLYWYRQTLGQGPEFLTYFQNEAQLEKSRLLSDRFSAERPKGSFSTLEIQRTEQGDSAMYLCASSLSSSGGFGYTFGSGTRLTVV.

The rearrangement uses TRBV18 and TRBJ1-6; maybe TRBD1 (5 bases). V gave up 3 bases and J gave up 12 bases, with 21 bases separating them. This CDR3 has 16 amino acids. Per the germline V gene, CDR1 is KGHSH and CDR2 is LQKENI. CDR3 bases: TGTGCCAGCTCACCTATCGACCTGGGACCTGGGGGACCCCTCCACTTT. Translation gives CASSPIDLGPGGPLHF.

This clone was recorded once. This chain links TRBV29-1 with TRBJ1-2; 7 nucleotides line up with TRBD1. This CDR3 has 13 residues. V shed 6 bases and J 0 bases; nucleotides not matched to a gene: 4. CDR1 is SQVTM and CDR2 is ANQGSEA in the germline V gene. CDR3 amino acids: CSVGTASNYGYTF. Here the CDR3 DNA reads TGCAGCGTCGGGACAGCTTCTAACTATGGCTACACCTTC.

The chain is built from TRBV7-9 and TRBJ2-2; 7 bases are shared with TRBD1. V shed 8 bases, J shed 1 base, and the junction held 4 bases outside the gene matches. This CDR3 is built from 14 residues. Germline V CDR1 and CDR2: SEHNR, FQNEAQ (reference sequence). DNA for the CDR3: TGTGCCAGCTCTGGACAGGTGAACACCGGGGAGCTGTTTTTT. Translated: CASSGQVNTGELFF.

The V gene is TRBV6-5, the J gene TRBJ2-3; D not certain. Deletions cut 6 bases from V and 4 bases from J, with 14 bases between. CDR3 length equals 14 residues. CDR1 is MNHEY, CDR2 SVGAGI, per germline. CDR3 amino acids: CASRLRTQADTQYF. The CDR3, as DNA: TGTGCCAGCAGACTCCGGACCCAGGCAGATACGCAGTATTTT.

The V gene is TRBV7-9, the J gene TRBJ1-2; D perhaps matches TRBD1 (6 bases). The CDR3 has 14 residues. Trimming took 5 bases from V and 4 from J, leaving 14 bases between them. Per the germline V gene, CDR1 is SEHNR and CDR2 is FQNEAQ (reference sequence). For the CDR3, the DNA is TGTGCCAGCAGCCTCCAAAGGGGGAGCTATGGCTACACCTTC. Its translation: CASSLQRGSYGYTF.

The rearrangement links TRBV19 to TRBJ1-5, with D possibly TRBD1 on 5 matching bases. The CDR3 length is 15 residues. The germline CDR1 and CDR2 sequences are LNHDA and SQIVND (reference sequence). V was trimmed by 1 base and J by 2 bases, leaving 9 bases between them. Here the CDR3 reads CASSIAGIGNQPQHF. The CDR3 DNA is TGTGCCAGTAGTATAGCAGGGATTGGCAATCAGCCCCAGCATTTT.

V gene TRBV18 combines with J gene TRBJ1-6; D might be TRBD1 (5 bases). Trimming pared 1 base from V and 8 bases from J, leaving 12 bases between. The germline gives CDR1 KGHSH, CDR2 LQKENI. The CDR3 runs 15 residues. The CDR3 sequence: CASSPLQGRDSPLHF. CDR3 nucleotide sequence: TGTGCCAGCTCACCACTCCAGGGTAGGGATTCACCCCTCCACTTT.

V gene TRBV15 combines with J gene TRBJ2-5; maybe TRBD2 (7 bases). The V gene's germline CDR1 is LNHNV and CDR2 YYDKDF (reference sequence). The CDR3 sequence is 15 residues long. Trimming removed 8 bases from V and 5 bases from J, with 21 bases in between. The CDR3 nucleotides read TGTGCCACCGAGCGGGATGTCAGGGGTGGTGAGACCCAGTACTTC. This codes for CATERDVRGGETQYF. Together with reference TRBV15 and TRBJ2-5, the CDR3 gives the full variable domain: DAMVIQNPRYQVTQFGKPVTLSCSQTLNHNVMYWYQQKSSQAPKLLFHYYDKDFNNEADTPDNFQSRRPNTSFCFLDIRSPGLGDTAMYLCATERDVRGGETQYFGPGTRLLVL.

This clone has only one observation. J is TRBJ2-3 and V is TRBV6-5, with D unclear. The CDR3 is made up of 14 amino acids. V lost 10 bases to trimming and J lost 0 bases, with 14 bases between them. CDR1 is MNHEY and CDR2 is SVGAGI in the germline V gene. The CDR3 DNA is TGTGCCACCAGGCCATACGGGAGCACAGATACGCAGTATTTT. It translates to CATRPYGSTDTQYF.

J is TRBJ2-7 and V is TRBV27; weak D call: TRBD1 (5 bases). This CDR3 contains 15 residues. Trimming shortened V by 10 bases and J by 4 bases, and 23 bases separated the two germline ends. The germline gives CDR1 MNHEY, CDR2 SMNVEV (reference sequence). CDR3 in amino acids: CATSVQGNPYYEQYF. Here the CDR3 DNA reads TGTGCCACCTCCGTTCAGGGAAATCCCTATTACGAGCAGTACTTC.

This clone was found a few times. This sequence joins TRBV10-2 and TRBJ1-2; the D gene is possibly TRBD1 (5 bases). The germline V and J ends were trimmed by 6 bases and 1 base, with 12 bases remaining between them. The CDR3 covers 14 residues. Germline assignment: CDR1 WSHSY and CDR2 SAAADI. CDR3 loop: CASRPGRSNYGYTF. CDR3 bases: TGCGCCAGCAGGCCGGGACGGAGTAACTATGGCTACACCTTC.

This rearrangement joins TRBV5-5 to TRBJ2-1; 12 bases align to TRBD2. V was pared by 4 bases and J by 5 bases, with 7 bases of the junction left unmatched. Germline values: CDR1 SGHKS, CDR2 YYEKEE (reference sequence). CDR3 size: 16 residues. CDR3 residues: CASSPGTSGRDNEQFF. The CDR3 nucleotides read TGTGCCAGCAGCCCCGGGACTAGCGGGCGGGACAATGAGCAGTTCTTC.

The chain recombines TRBV30 with TRBJ2-7; maybe TRBD1 (5 bases). Germline-derived CDR1 and CDR2 are GTSNPN and SVGIG (reference sequence). The CDR3 covers 15 residues. Trimming cost V 3 bases and J 1 base, with 16 bases left between them. CDR3 residues: CAWRPLAGNSYEQYF. The CDR3 region has the DNA TGTGCCTGGAGGCCTTTGGCAGGGAATTCCTACGAGCAGTACTTC.

The chain combines TRBV28 with TRBJ1-6, with TRBD1 matching over 9 bases. CDR1 and CDR2 from the germline V gene are MDHEN and SYDVKM. Losses at the gene ends were 7 bases for V and 8 bases for J; bases not matched to a gene: 6. There are 14 residues in the CDR3. The CDR3 DNA reads TGTGCCAGCACCGACAGGGGGGAGTATTCACCCCTCCACTTT. Amino acids: CASTDRGEYSPLHF.

The rearrangement uses TRBV11-2 and TRBJ2-2; no firm D call. This CDR3 contains 14 residues. V lost 0 bases to trimming and J lost 7 bases, with 9 bases between them. Germline values: CDR1 SGHAT, CDR2 FQNNGV. The CDR3 region is CASSLDTASGELFF. CDR3 bases: TGTGCCAGCAGCTTAGATACAGCAAGCGGGGAGCTGTTTTTT.

The chain uses TRBV5-4 and TRBJ1-2; 8 nucleotides line up with TRBD1. The germline CDR1 and CDR2 sequences are SGHNT and YYREEE (reference sequence). This CDR3 has 15 residues. With 2 bases clipped from V and 2 bases from J, the junction kept 5 bases outside the gene matches. CDR3 in DNA: TGTGCCAGCAGCTTACCGGGACAGGAAAACTATGGCTACACCTTC. Translated: CASSLPGQENYGYTF.

The V gene is TRBV19, the J gene TRBJ1-5; D is perhaps TRBD1 (6 bases). Trimming stripped 6 bases from V and 4 bases from J, with 13 bases between. CDR1 LNHDA and CDR2 SQIVND come from the germline V gene (reference sequence). CDR3 size: 14 residues. The CDR3 bases are TGTGCCAGTAGAATGGGACACGTAAATCAGCCCCAGCATTTT. It specifies CASRMGHVNQPQHF.

This sequence joins TRBV7-9 and TRBJ1-2, with 8 bases aligning to TRBD1. V was clipped by 5 bases and J by 5 bases; unmatched bases: 7. This CDR3 contains 14 residues. Germline loops: CDR1 SEHNR, CDR2 FQNEAQ (reference sequence). The DNA of the CDR3 is TGTGCCAGCAGCGCAGAACAGGGGGGGTATGGCTACACCTTC. Protein: CASSAEQGGYGYTF. The full variable domain, with the rest looked up from reference TRBV7-9 and TRBJ1-2, is DTGVSQNPRHKITKRGQNVTFRCDPISEHNRLYWYRQTLGQGPEFLTYFQNEAQLEKSRLLSDRFSAERPKGSFSTLEIQRTEQGDSAMYLCASSAEQGGYGYTFGSGTRLTVV.

This clone was seen a single time. This sequence joins TRBV19 and TRBJ2-2, with 8 bases fitting TRBD1. CDR1 is LNHDA and CDR2 is SQIVND in the germline V gene (reference sequence). The CDR3 runs 20 residues. V was pared by 3 bases and J by 2 bases, with 17 bases of the junction left unmatched. CDR3 loop: CASSIHIGQGKRPNTGELFF. DNA of the CDR3: TGTGCCAGTAGTATTCACATCGGACAGGGCAAAAGGCCCAACACCGGGGAGCTGTTTTTT.